This passage covers 30 T cell receptor beta chains from one sample sequenced in a study of T cell changes during pregnancy in multiple sclerosis. Repertoires were generated with immunoSEQ multiplex PCR, while TCRdb's copy carries only in-frame clones and drops some. The repertoire holds about 17,000 clones, with approximately 81% as singletons. Sequences were derived from CD8+ T cells from peripheral blood mononuclear cells, sampled in the third trimester of pregnancy. The receptors come from a female donor in good health, enrolled as a control in a pregnancy study.

The chain carries TRBV6-1 and TRBJ2-3; TRBD2 might be the D (6 bases). V lost 5 bases, J lost 5 bases, and 17 bases lay in between. The V gene's germline CDR1 is MNHNS and CDR2 SASEGT. The CDR3 spans 15 residues. The CDR3 DNA is TGTGCCAGCAGTCTCCCAGCGGGTGTTAAAGATACGCAGTATTTT. Its translation is CASSLPAGVKDTQYF.

The chain uses TRBV27 and TRBJ2-3, with D hard to call. Looked up from germline, CDR1 is MNHEY and CDR2 is SMNVEV (reference sequence). With 5 bases removed from V and 0 bases from J, the gap between germline ends came to 6 bases. This CDR3 has 13 residues. The CDR3 loop reads CASSPLSTDTQYF. CDR3 sequence (DNA): TGTGCCAGCAGTCCACTAAGCACAGATACGCAGTATTTT.

The chain couples TRBV19 to TRBJ2-7; TRBD1 aligns across 7 bases. CDR3 length equals 15 residues. V lost 5 bases, J lost 0 bases, and 7 bases stayed unmatched. Germline CDR1 and CDR2: LNHDA and SQIVND (reference sequence). CDR3 loop: CASSPNRGSSYEQYF. The DNA of the CDR3 is TGTGCCAGTAGTCCTAACAGGGGTAGCTCCTACGAGCAGTACTTC. The whole variable domain, remainder taken from reference TRBV19 and TRBJ2-7, is DGGITQSPKYLFRKEGQNVTLSCEQNLNHDAMYWYRQDPGQGLRLIYYSQIVNDFQKGDIAEGYSVSREKKESFPLTVTSAQKNPTAFYLCASSPNRGSSYEQYFGPGTRLTVT.

The rearrangement links TRBV7-8 to TRBJ1-2, with 7 bases matching TRBD1. This CDR3 is 15 amino acids long. Trimming took 5 bases from V and 3 from J; bases not matched to a gene: 9. Germline CDR1 is SGHVS and CDR2 is FQNEAQ. The CDR3 loop is CASSTTRTGDYGYTF. In nucleotides, the CDR3 is TGTGCCAGCAGCACAACAAGGACAGGTGACTATGGCTACACCTTC.

The CDR3 nucleotides are TGTGCCAGCAGCTTAGGCCTAGGGTCTAGCAGGGAGACCCAGTACTTC. Protein product: CASSLGLGSSRETQYF. The J gene is TRBJ2-5, the V gene TRBV13; a weak D match, TRBD2 (5 bases). Germline-derived CDR1 and CDR2 are PRHDT and FYEKMQ (reference sequence). Deletions cut 0 bases from V and 5 bases from J, with 16 bases between. CDR3 length: 16 amino acids. Combining the CDR3 with reference TRBV13 and TRBJ2-5 gives the whole variable domain AAGVIQSPRHLIKEKRETATLKCYPIPRHDTVYWYQQGPGQDPQFLISFYEKMQSDKGSIPDRFSAQQFSDYHSELNMSSLELGDSALYFCASSLGLGSSRETQYFGPGTRLLVL.

This sequence joins TRBV11-2 and TRBJ1-2, with D possibly being TRBD1 (5 bases). The CDR3 is made up of 14 amino acids. V lost 2 bases, J lost 6 bases, and 13 bases lay in between. Germline V lookup: CDR1 SGHAT, CDR2 FQNNGV. The CDR3 region has the DNA TGTGCCAGCAGCTTATTAGGGTCAGGGAATGGCTACACCTTC. It yields the protein CASSLLGSGNGYTF.

This rearrangement joins TRBV5-4 to TRBJ1-1, with D uncertain. The ends were cut back, 1 base at V and 2 bases at J, with 9 bases in the middle. CDR3 length: 14 residues. Germline CDR1 is SGHNT and CDR2 is YYREEE (reference sequence). The CDR3 region has the DNA TGTGCCAGCAGCTTGAGCGGCAGTAACACTGAAGCTTTCTTT. It encodes CASSLSGSNTEAFF.

This clone appeared a single time. The rearrangement uses TRBV2 and TRBJ2-3; tentative D call: TRBD1 (5 bases). The CDR3 runs 17 residues. The V and J ends lost 4 bases and 0 bases respectively, with 17 bases between them. Germline loops: CDR1 SNHLY, CDR2 FYNNEI. The CDR3 loop is CASSGHPTEASTDTQYF. The CDR3 DNA sequence: TGTGCCAGCAGTGGCCATCCGACAGAGGCTAGCACAGATACGCAGTATTTT.

V is TRBV7-8 and J is TRBJ2-5; 7 bases are a match to TRBD1. J gave up 2 bases and V 4 bases, and 1 base lay outside the gene matches. The CDR3 loop spans 13 amino acids. The germline gives CDR1 SGHVS, CDR2 FQNEAQ. The CDR3 coding sequence is TGTGCCAGCAGCTCGGGACAGCAAGAGACCCAGTACTTC. This gives the protein CASSSGQQETQYF. Variable domain in full (rest from reference TRBV7-8 and TRBJ2-5): GAGVSQSPRYKVAKRGQDVALRCDPISGHVSLFWYQQALGQGPEFLTYFQNEAQLDKSGLPSDRFFAERPEGSVSTLKIQRTQQEDSAVYLCASSSGQQETQYFGPGTRLLVL.

V and J are TRBV11-2 and TRBJ1-2; the D gene is possibly TRBD1 (5 bases). The CDR3 spans 16 residues. The germline V and J ends were trimmed by 1 base and 5 bases, with 17 bases remaining between them. CDR1 is SGHAT and CDR2 is FQNNGV in the germline V gene. The CDR3 spells CASSLGGGPTPYGYTF. The CDR3 DNA is TGTGCCAGCAGCTTAGGGGGCGGCCCCACTCCATATGGCTACACCTTC.

V and J are TRBV6-6 and TRBJ2-5; 7 bases match TRBD1. Germline CDR1 reads MNHNY; CDR2 reads SVGAGI (reference sequence). The V gene end was trimmed by 8 bases and the J gene end by 3 bases; junction bases not matched to a gene: 3. CDR3 length equals 12 residues. CDR3 region: CASCTGEETQYF. CDR3 coding DNA: TGTGCCAGCTGTACAGGGGAAGAGACCCAGTACTTC.

V usage is TRBV7-2 and J usage is TRBJ2-7, with 8 bases matching TRBD1. CDR1 SGHTA and CDR2 FQGNSA come from the germline V gene. The V segment lost 5 bases and the J segment 0 bases; nucleotides outside the gene matches: 6. The CDR3 extends over 15 amino acids. The CDR3 DNA follows: TGTGCCAGCAGCCCCTCCGGGACAGGCTCCTACGAGCAGTACTTC. It specifies CASSPSGTGSYEQYF.

The rearrangement uses TRBV6-5 and TRBJ1-1; no clear D gene. Germline V lookup: CDR1 MNHEY, CDR2 SVGAGI. The CDR3 length is 13 residues. V was cut by 5 bases and J by 6 bases, with 13 bases left in between. The CDR3 here is CASSPYLRAEAFF. The DNA of the CDR3 is TGTGCCAGCAGTCCATATCTGAGGGCTGAAGCTTTCTTT.

The rearrangement joins TRBV29-1 to TRBJ2-3, with 8 positions matching TRBD1. V gave up 6 bases and J gave up 2 bases; unmatched junction bases: 7. Per the germline V gene, CDR1 is SQVTM and CDR2 is ANQGSEA. CDR3 length: 14 residues. CDR3 nucleotide sequence: TGCAGCGTGGAGGGACAGGAAGTCACAGATACGCAGTATTTT. Translating it yields CSVEGQEVTDTQYF.

The chain uses TRBV10-2 and TRBJ2-1; D may be TRBD1 (6 bases). The CDR3 length is 15 residues. In germline, CDR1 is WSHSY, CDR2 SAAADI. Trimming pared 4 bases from V and 0 bases from J, leaving 10 bases between. CDR3 sequence reads: CASSGTDSSYNEQFF. The CDR3 DNA sequence: TGCGCCAGCAGTGGGACGGACAGCTCCTACAATGAGCAGTTCTTC.

V and J are TRBV19 and TRBJ1-1, with 10 bases aligning to TRBD1. CDR1 is LNHDA and CDR2 is SQIVND in the germline V gene (reference sequence). V was clipped by 8 bases and J by 0 bases; unmatched bases: 3. CDR3 length equals 14 residues. CDR3: CASRDRGMNTEAFF. In DNA form, the CDR3 reads TGTGCCAGTCGGGACAGGGGTATGAACACTGAAGCTTTCTTT.

J is TRBJ1-2 and V is TRBV9; weak D call: TRBD1 (6 bases). CDR1 SGDLS and CDR2 YYNGEE come from the germline V gene. The CDR3 has 14 amino acids. The V end was cut by 3 bases, the J end by 6 bases, with 15 bases between. The DNA of the CDR3 is TGTGCCAGCAGCGATACCCGGGGGGCCAATGGCTACACCTTC. Translation gives CASSDTRGANGYTF.

This sequence joins TRBV19 and TRBJ2-1; TRBD1 aligns across 9 bases. Germline V gene sequence: CDR1 LNHDA, CDR2 SQIVND (reference sequence). Unmatched junction bases numbered 14, after V lost 6 bases and J lost 8 bases. This CDR3 region has 16 residues. For the CDR3, the DNA is TGTGCCAGTAGCTATTTTGGGACGGACAGGGGCGATGAGCAGTTCTTC. It yields the protein CASSYFGTDRGDEQFF. Full variable domain (missing parts from reference TRBV19 and TRBJ2-1): DGGITQSPKYLFRKEGQNVTLSCEQNLNHDAMYWYRQDPGQGLRLIYYSQIVNDFQKGDIAEGYSVSREKKESFPLTVTSAQKNPTAFYLCASSYFGTDRGDEQFFGPGTRLTVL.

The chain recombines TRBV21-1 with TRBJ2-7; TRBD2 reflects the table's D call only, with no check against the DNA. TRBV21-1 represents a pseudogene. The CDR3 is 14 amino acids. The CDR3 loop reads CASSQEGLAHEQYF. The CDR3 DNA reads TGTGCCAGCAGCCAAGAGGGACTAGCCCACGAGCAGTACTTC.

The gene calls are TRBV7-6 and TRBJ2-1, with 10 bases matching TRBD2. The junction had 10 bases not matched to a gene; V was cut back by 1 base and J by 4 bases. The V gene's germline CDR1 is SGHVS and CDR2 FNYEAQ. The CDR3 is 18 residues long. For the CDR3, the DNA is TGTGCCAGCAGCTTAGGGAGTTCTAGCGGGAGTAGTTACAATGAGCAGTTCTTC. Its protein product is CASSLGSSSGSSYNEQFF.

DNA of the CDR3: TGTGCCAGCAGCTCCTCTGCAGGGGGCAGAACCGCAACTAATGAAAAACTGTTTTTT. Translated, it gives CASSSSAGGRTATNEKLFF. The chain couples TRBV7-9 to TRBJ1-4; 8 bases line up with TRBD1. This CDR3 is 19 amino acids long. Unmatched junction bases numbered 13, after V lost 4 bases and J lost 0 bases. Germline V gene data show CDR1 as SEHNR and CDR2 as FQNEAQ (reference sequence).

The chain uses TRBV15 and TRBJ2-2; D is undetermined. The germline V gene encodes CDR1 LNHNV and CDR2 YYDKDF (reference sequence). CDR3 size: 15 residues. Trimming stripped 6 bases from V and 4 bases from J, with 15 bases between. The CDR3: CATSHISTFTGELFF. The CDR3 DNA follows: TGTGCCACCAGTCATATCTCGACATTCACCGGGGAGCTGTTTTTT. The full variable domain, completed using reference TRBV15 and TRBJ2-2, is DAMVIQNPRYQVTQFGKPVTLSCSQTLNHNVMYWYQQKSSQAPKLLFHYYDKDFNNEADTPDNFQSRRPNTSFCFLDIRSPGLGDTAMYLCATSHISTFTGELFFGEGSRLTVL.

This chain uses TRBV7-8 with TRBJ2-1, with 7 bases fitting TRBD1. Germline V gives CDR1 SGHVS, CDR2 FQNEAQ. The CDR3 extends over 15 amino acids. J lost 3 bases, V lost 5 bases, and 7 bases had no gene match. CDR3 in DNA: TGTGCCAGCAGCCCAGCCGGGACAGTCTACAATGAGCAGTTCTTC. Translated: CASSPAGTVYNEQFF.

In DNA form, the CDR3 reads TGCGCCAGCAGCTTGGTGGGGGGCTATGGCTACACCTTC. Protein sequence: CASSLVGGYGYTF. The chain employs TRBV5-1 and TRBJ1-2; TRBD1 might be the D (5 bases). Germline V gives CDR1 SGHRS, CDR2 YFSETQ. V was shortened by 0 bases and J by 4 bases, with 7 bases between the two germline ends. The CDR3 runs 13 residues.

The chain recombines TRBV6-5 with TRBJ2-5; D is perhaps TRBD1 (5 bases). V was pared by 7 bases and J by 5 bases, with 14 bases between. The CDR3 runs 13 residues. From germline, CDR1 is MNHEY and CDR2 SVGAGI. CDR3 in DNA: TGTGCCAGCACCTCCGGCAGGGCGGAGACCCAGTACTTC. Protein: CASTSGRAETQYF.

A few counts support this clone. V gene TRBV6-5 combines with J gene TRBJ1-2, with 11 bases matching TRBD1. The CDR3 is 13 residues long. CDR1 and CDR2 from the germline V gene are MNHEY and SVGAGI. Trimming cost V 2 bases and J 8 bases; bases outside gene matches: 1. CDR3 region: CASSYGTGGGYTF. CDR3 sequence (DNA): TGTGCCAGCAGTTACGGGACAGGGGGAGGCTACACCTTC.

This chain uses TRBV7-8 with TRBJ2-1; 14 nucleotides agree with TRBD2. CDR1 SGHVS and CDR2 FQNEAQ come from the germline V gene. Germline trimming cut 4 bases from V and 5 bases from J; bases unmatched to any gene: 13. There are 19 residues in the CDR3. DNA of the CDR3: TGTGCCAGCAGCTCTTATAAGACTAGCGGGGGGGCCCCTAACAATGAGCAGTTCTTC. Residues: CASSSYKTSGGAPNNEQFF.

V gene TRBV7-9 combines with J gene TRBJ2-2; 8 positions agree with TRBD1. V trimming: 6 bases; J trimming: 6 bases; junction bases outside the gene matches: 6. Looked up from germline, CDR1 is SEHNR and CDR2 is FQNEAQ (reference sequence). The CDR3 length is 14 residues. CDR3 region: CASRAGGLAGELFF. Written as DNA, the CDR3 is TGTGCCAGCAGAGCAGGGGGCTTAGCCGGGGAGCTGTTTTTT.

The chain uses TRBV4-1 and TRBJ2-1; 9 bases fit TRBD2. The junction had 11 bases not matched to a gene; V was cut back by 0 bases and J by 2 bases. The CDR3 spans 19 residues. Per germline, CDR1 MGHRA and CDR2 YSYEKL. The CDR3 sequence: CASSQDSVSGSGTYNEQFF. In nucleotides, the CDR3 is TGCGCCAGCAGCCAAGATTCGGTTAGCGGGAGTGGCACCTACAATGAGCAGTTCTTC.

J is TRBJ1-1 and V is TRBV9; TRBD1 agrees at 9 bases. Germline-derived CDR1 and CDR2 are SGDLS and YYNGEE. The CDR3 length is 14 residues. V lost 4 bases and J lost 7; bases outside the gene matches: 8. The CDR3 reads CASSPRDRASEAFF. The DNA of the CDR3 is TGTGCCAGCAGCCCCCGGGACAGGGCAAGTGAAGCTTTCTTT.